A single sample gave rise to the 11 T cell receptor beta chains below, sequenced in a study of cytomegalovirus exposure and HLA in healthy donors (TCRdb year 2017). Preparation of the library involved the immunoSEQ multiplex PCR assay. A mixture of 60 forward primers for TCR Vbeta segments and 13 reverse primers for TCR Jbeta segments was used in the multiplex PCR. Here the immuneACCESS table is served through TCRdb, limited to in-frame sequences with V and J called. Missing clones are a known gap in these copies; in checked studies unresolved V genes cover under half, and the rest lacks a known reason. The sample table contains about 150,000 clones; only one count was recorded for roughly 68% of them. Around 4.2% of the sample is held by the ten biggest clonotypes. The sequencing sample was made of PBMCs. These receptors originate from a man aged 55 to 70 in good health and CMV-seronegative.

This clone came up once. V is TRBV6-5 and J is TRBJ2-5; 9 nucleotides agree with TRBD1. The end of the DNA fits TRBJ2-7 better, so the J call may be wrong. There are 15 residues in the CDR3. Germline values: CDR1 MNHEY, CDR2 SVGAGI. Here the CDR3 DNA reads TGTGCCAGCAGTTCGACAGGGGGGAATATAGACGAGCAGTACTTC. It encodes CASSSTGGNIDEQYF.

The rearrangement joins TRBV27 to TRBJ1-5; 9 bases fit TRBD1. From germline, CDR1 is MNHEY and CDR2 SMNVEV (reference sequence). This CDR3 spans 16 amino acids. V dropped 5 bases and J dropped 3; count of bases not matched to a gene: 8. CDR3 protein: CASSQRTGVLNQPQHF. CDR3 DNA sequence: TGTGCCAGCAGTCAACGGACAGGGGTCCTCAATCAGCCCCAGCATTTT.

This rearrangement joins TRBV7-3 to TRBJ2-3; 7 bases are shared with TRBD1. This CDR3 is 14 amino acids long. Trimming at V came to 4 bases and at J to 3 bases, leaving 4 bases not matched to a gene. Germline CDR1 is SGHTA and CDR2 is FQGTGA. CDR3 in amino acids: CASSSTGMTDTQYF. CDR3 in DNA: TGTGCCAGCAGCTCGACAGGGATGACAGATACGCAGTATTTT.

This clone was counted between two and nine times. J is TRBJ2-6 and V is TRBV2, with 7 bases lining up with TRBD2. CDR3 length: 19 amino acids. With V trimmed by 4 bases and J by 0 bases, 12 bases remained unmatched. CDR1 is SNHLY, CDR2 FYNNEI, per germline. The CDR3 loop reads CASSAGRARGVSGANVLTF. CDR3 nucleotides: TGTGCCAGCAGTGCAGGGAGGGCCCGGGGGGTCTCTGGGGCCAACGTCCTGACTTTC.

This chain connects TRBV7-3 to TRBJ2-3; D gene unclear. This CDR3 region has 15 residues. Germline CDR1 is SGHTA and CDR2 is FQGTGA. V gave up 5 bases and J gave up 0 bases, with 12 bases separating them. The chain's CDR3 is CASSLGAPSTDTQYF. DNA for the CDR3: TGTGCCAGCAGCCTAGGTGCCCCTAGCACAGATACGCAGTATTTT.

The V and J genes are TRBV7-2 and TRBJ2-2, with no clear D. V was pared by 1 base and J by 0 bases, with 9 bases between. This CDR3 spans 16 amino acids. Germline-derived CDR1 and CDR2 are SGHTA and FQGNSA. The CDR3 bases are TGTGCCAGCAGCTTAGGTACAGCAGCGAACACCGGGGAGCTGTTTTTT. It yields the protein CASSLGTAANTGELFF.

The V call is TRBV6-6, the J call TRBJ2-5; 8 nucleotides agree with TRBD2. Germline values: CDR1 MNHNY, CDR2 SVGAGI (reference sequence). V gave up 4 bases and J gave up 1 base; unmatched junction bases: 8. The CDR3 extends over 16 amino acids. The CDR3 is CASSFGSSGSQETQYF. In DNA, the CDR3 is TGTGCCAGCAGTTTCGGCAGCAGCGGGAGCCAAGAGACCCAGTACTTC.

This clone was seen more than once but under ten times. The gene calls are TRBV9 and TRBJ2-1, with 12 bases that match TRBD2. Germline trimming cut 0 bases from V and 12 bases from J; bases unmatched to any gene: 7. This CDR3 comprises 15 residues. Germline loops: CDR1 SGDLS, CDR2 YYNGEE. Written as DNA, the CDR3 is TGTGCCAGCAGCGTAGTGACTAGCGGGAGACATGGGCAGTTCTTC. Its translation is CASSVVTSGRHGQFF.

The chain carries TRBV25-1 and TRBJ2-1, with TRBD1 as a possible D gene (6 bases). The CDR3 is made up of 16 amino acids. Per germline, CDR1 MGHDK and CDR2 SYGVNS. Trimming removed 1 base from V and 2 bases from J, with 12 bases in between. CDR3 sequence reads: CASSESDRTTYNEQFF. Here the CDR3 DNA reads TGTGCCAGCAGTGAATCCGACAGGACGACCTACAATGAGCAGTTCTTC.

The chain couples TRBV5-4 to TRBJ1-5; D is perhaps TRBD1 (5 bases). The CDR3 contains 15 residues. The V gene's germline CDR1 is SGHNT and CDR2 YYREEE (reference sequence). V lost 2 bases, J lost 0 bases, and 9 bases lay in between. CDR3 loop: CASSFGTDSNQPQHF. The DNA for the CDR3 is TGTGCCAGCAGCTTCGGGACTGATAGCAATCAGCCCCAGCATTTT.

This chain links TRBV9 with TRBJ2-3; D is unresolved. This CDR3 comprises 17 residues. CDR1 is SGDLS and CDR2 is YYNGEE in the germline V gene. Between the trimmed V and J ends, which lost 4 bases and 0 bases, there was a span of 18 bases. CDR3 region: CASSPLLRQTSTDTQYF. DNA for the CDR3: TGTGCCAGCAGCCCACTACTACGCCAGACTAGCACAGATACGCAGTATTTT. Together with reference TRBV9 and TRBJ2-3, the CDR3 gives the full variable domain: DSGVTQTPKHLITATGQRVTLRCSPRSGDLSVYWYQQSLDQGLQFLIQYYNGEERAKGNILERFSAQQFPDLHSELNLSSLELGDSALYFCASSPLLRQTSTDTQYFGPGTRLTVL.